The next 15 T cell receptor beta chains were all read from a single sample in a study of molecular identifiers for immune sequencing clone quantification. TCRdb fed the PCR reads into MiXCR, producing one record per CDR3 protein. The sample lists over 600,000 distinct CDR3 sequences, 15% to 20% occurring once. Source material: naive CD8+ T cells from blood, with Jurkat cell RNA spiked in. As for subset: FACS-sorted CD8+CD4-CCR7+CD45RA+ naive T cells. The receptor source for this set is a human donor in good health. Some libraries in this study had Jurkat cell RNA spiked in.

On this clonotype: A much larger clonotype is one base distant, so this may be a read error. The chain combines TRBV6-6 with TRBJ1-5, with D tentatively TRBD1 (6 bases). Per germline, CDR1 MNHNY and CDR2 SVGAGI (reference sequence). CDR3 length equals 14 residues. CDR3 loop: CASSYLRQDQLQHF. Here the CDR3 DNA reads TGTGCCAGCAGTTACTTGAGACAGGATCAGCTCCAGCATTTT.

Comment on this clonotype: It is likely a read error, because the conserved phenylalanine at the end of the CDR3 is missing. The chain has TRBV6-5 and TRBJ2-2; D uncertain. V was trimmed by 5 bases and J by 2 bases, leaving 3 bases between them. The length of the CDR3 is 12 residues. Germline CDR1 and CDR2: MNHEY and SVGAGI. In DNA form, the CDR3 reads TGTGCCAGCAGTGCAAACACCGGGGAGCTGTTTTCT. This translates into CASSANTGELFS.

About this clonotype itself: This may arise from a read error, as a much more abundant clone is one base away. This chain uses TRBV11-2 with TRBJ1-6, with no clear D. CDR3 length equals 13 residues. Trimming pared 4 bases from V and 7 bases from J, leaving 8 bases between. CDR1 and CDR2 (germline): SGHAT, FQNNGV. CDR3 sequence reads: CASSSADNSPLHF. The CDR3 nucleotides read TGTGCCAGCAGCTCCGCAGACAATTCACCCCTCCACTTT.

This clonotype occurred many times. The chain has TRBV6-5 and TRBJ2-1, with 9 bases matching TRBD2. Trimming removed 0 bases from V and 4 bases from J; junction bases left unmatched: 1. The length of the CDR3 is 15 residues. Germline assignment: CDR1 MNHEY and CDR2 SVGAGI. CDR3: CASSYSAGGYNEQFF. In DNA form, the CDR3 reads TGTGCCAGCAGTTACTCAGCGGGGGGTTACAATGAGCAGTTCTTC.

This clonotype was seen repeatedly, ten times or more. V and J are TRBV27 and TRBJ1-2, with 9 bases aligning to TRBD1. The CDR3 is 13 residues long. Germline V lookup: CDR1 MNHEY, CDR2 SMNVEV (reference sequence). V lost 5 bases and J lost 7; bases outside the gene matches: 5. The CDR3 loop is CASSLRTGAGYTF. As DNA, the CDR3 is TGTGCCAGCAGTCTACGGACAGGGGCTGGCTACACCTTC.

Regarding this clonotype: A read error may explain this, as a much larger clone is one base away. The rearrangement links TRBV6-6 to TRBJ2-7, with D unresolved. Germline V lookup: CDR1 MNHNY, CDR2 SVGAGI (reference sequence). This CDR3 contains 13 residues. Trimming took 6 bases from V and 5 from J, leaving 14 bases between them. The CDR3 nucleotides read TGTGCCAGCAGACCCTCCCTGACGGACGAGCAGTACTTC. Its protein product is CASRPSLTDEQYF.

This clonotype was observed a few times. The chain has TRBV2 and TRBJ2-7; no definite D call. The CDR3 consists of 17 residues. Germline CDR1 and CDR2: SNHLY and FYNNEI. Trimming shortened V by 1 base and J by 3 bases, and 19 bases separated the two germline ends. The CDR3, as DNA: TGTGCCAGCAGTGAAGGTGCCAGGTTAGTCCTCTACTACGAGCAGTACTTC. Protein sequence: CASSEGARLVLYYEQYF.

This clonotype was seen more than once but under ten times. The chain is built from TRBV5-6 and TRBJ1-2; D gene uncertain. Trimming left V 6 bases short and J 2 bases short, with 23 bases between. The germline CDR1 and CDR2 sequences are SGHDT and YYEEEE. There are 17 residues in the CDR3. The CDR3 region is CASNSALRPTPNYGYTF. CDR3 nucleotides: TGTGCCAGCAACTCTGCCCTCCGCCCGACACCGAACTATGGCTACACCTTC. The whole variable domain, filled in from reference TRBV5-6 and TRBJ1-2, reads DAGVTQSPTHLIKTRGQQVTLRCSPKSGHDTVSWYQQALGQGPQFIFQYYEEEERQRGNFPDRFSGHQFPNYSSELNVNALLLGDSALYLCASNSALRPTPNYGYTFGSGTRLTVV.

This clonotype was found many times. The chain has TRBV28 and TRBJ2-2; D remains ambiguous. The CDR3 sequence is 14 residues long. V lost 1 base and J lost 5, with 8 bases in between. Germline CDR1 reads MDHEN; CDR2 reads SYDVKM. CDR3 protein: CASSLSPGTGELFF. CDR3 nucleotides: TGTGCCAGCAGTTTATCCCCTGGGACCGGGGAGCTGTTTTTT.

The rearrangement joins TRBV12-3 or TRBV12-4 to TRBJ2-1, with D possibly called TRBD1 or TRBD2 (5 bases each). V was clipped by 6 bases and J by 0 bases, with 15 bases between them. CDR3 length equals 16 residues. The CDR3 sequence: CASSGPTGASYNEQFF. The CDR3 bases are TGTGCCAGCAGCGGACCCACCGGGGCCTCCTACAATGAGCAGTTCTTC.

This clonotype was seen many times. CDR3 in DNA: TGTGCCAGCAGTGATTATCTGGGGCAAGGACAGCCCCAGCATTTT. It is translated as CASSDYLGQGQPQHF. The chain links TRBV6-1 to TRBJ1-5; D perhaps matches TRBD1 (5 bases). This CDR3 contains 15 residues. CDR1 MNHNS and CDR2 SASEGT come from the germline V gene. V was cut by 3 bases and J by 7 bases, with 16 bases left in between.

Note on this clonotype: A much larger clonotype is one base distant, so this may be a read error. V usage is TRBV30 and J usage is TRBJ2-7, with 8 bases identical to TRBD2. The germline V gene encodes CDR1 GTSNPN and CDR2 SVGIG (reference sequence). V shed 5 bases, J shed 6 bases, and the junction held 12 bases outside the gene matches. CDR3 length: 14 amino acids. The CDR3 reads CAWARNGGASEQYF. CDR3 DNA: TGTGCCTGGGCCCGTAACGGGGGGGCATCCGAGCAGTACTTC.

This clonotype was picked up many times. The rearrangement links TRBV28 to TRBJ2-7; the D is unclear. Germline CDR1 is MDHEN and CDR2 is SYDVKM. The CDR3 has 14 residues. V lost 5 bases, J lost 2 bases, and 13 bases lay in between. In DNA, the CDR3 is TGTGCCAGCAGTGCCCGACGTAACCCCTACGAGCAGTACTTC. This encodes CASSARRNPYEQYF.

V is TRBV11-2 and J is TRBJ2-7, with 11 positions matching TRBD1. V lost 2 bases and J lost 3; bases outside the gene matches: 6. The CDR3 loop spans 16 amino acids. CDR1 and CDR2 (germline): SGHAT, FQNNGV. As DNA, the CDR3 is TGTGCCAGCAGCTTACGGCCGGGGACAGGGGGCTACGAGCAGTACTTC. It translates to CASSLRPGTGGYEQYF.

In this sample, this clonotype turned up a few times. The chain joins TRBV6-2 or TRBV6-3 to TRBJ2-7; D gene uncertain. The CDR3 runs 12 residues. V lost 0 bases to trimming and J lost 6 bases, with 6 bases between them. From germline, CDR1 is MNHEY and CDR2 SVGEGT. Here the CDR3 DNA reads TGTGCCAGCAGTTACTCGCATCCCGAGCAGTACTTC. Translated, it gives CASSYSHPEQYF.